What follows are 5 T cell receptor beta chains derived from one specimen sequenced in a study of cytomegalovirus exposure and HLA in healthy donors. This PCR relied on a set of 60 Vbeta primers and 13 Jbeta primers. TCRdb's table, derived via immunoSEQ multiplex PCR, lists solely in-frame clones and lacks some. The sample lists some 150,000 clones, 75% occurring once. The sequenced sample consisted of PBMCs. The receptors come from a man aged 25-40 years in good health and CMV-seronegative.

About this clone itself: Because the CDR3 is missing its conserved closing phenylalanine or tryptophan, this is likely a read error. It is unclear where the CDR3 begins or ends on the DNA, so no DNA is shown, and the CDR3 is as TCRdb lists it. The chain is built from TRBV19 and TRBJ2-7; TRBD1, the D gene given by the table, was not confirmed from the DNA. Germline V CDR1 and CDR2: LNHDA, SQIVND (reference sequence). The CDR3 is 9 residues long, counting both termini. This chain's CDR3 is CASSGRQGL.

This clone has only a few counts. V is TRBV4-2 and J is TRBJ2-1, with TRBD1 identical over 11 bases. With 1 base clipped from V and 7 bases from J, the junction kept 3 bases outside the gene matches. The CDR3 contains 15 residues. Germline loops: CDR1 LGHNA, CDR2 YNFKEQ. As DNA, the CDR3 is TGTGCCAGCAGCCAAGTTGGGACAGGGGGGAATGAGCAGTTCTTC. Translation gives CASSQVGTGGNEQFF.

This chain joins TRBV5-1 and TRBJ1-1; possibly TRBD1 for D (6 bases). Germline CDR1 SGHRS, CDR2 YFSETQ. The CDR3 is made up of 15 amino acids. V was trimmed by 0 bases and J by 1 base, leaving 10 bases between them. The CDR3 region has the DNA TGCGCCAGCAGCTTGGGACAGGCGGAGAACACTGAAGCTTTCTTT. It codes for CASSLGQAENTEAFF. Complete variable domain (other parts from reference TRBV5-1 and TRBJ1-1): KAGVTQTPRYLIKTRGQQVTLSCSPISGHRSVSWYQQTPGQGLQFLFEYFSETQRNKGNFPGRFSGRQFSNSRSEMNVSTLELGDSALYLCASSLGQAENTEAFFGQGTRLTVV.

This clone has a handful of counts. The gene calls are TRBV18 and TRBJ2-7, with 7 bases identical to TRBD2. Germline-derived CDR1 and CDR2 are KGHSH and LQKENI. V lost 4 bases, J lost 5 bases, and 14 bases stayed unmatched. This CDR3 is 16 amino acids long. In DNA, the CDR3 is TGTGCCAGCTCACTACGGGGGGAGGGCCCTAGGAACGAGCAGTACTTC. Translation gives CASSLRGEGPRNEQYF.

The chain couples TRBV6-4 to TRBJ2-3, with 7 nucleotides matching TRBD2. V shed 3 bases, J shed 7 bases, and the junction held 4 bases outside the gene matches. The CDR3 covers 13 residues. Germline CDR1 MRHNA, CDR2 SNTAGT. CDR3 sequence: CASSEGGGNTQYF. CDR3 coding DNA: TGTGCCAGCAGTGAAGGCGGGGGTAATACGCAGTATTTT.